The 27 T cell receptor beta chains given below trace back to one sample, sequenced in a study of blood T cell repertoires in COVID-19. The table came from immunoSEQ multiplex PCR; TCRdb's copy has only in-frame clones and leaves some out. The repertoire consists of 30,000 to 45,000 clones, with 65% to 85% occurring once and the leading ten covering roughly 10%. The sequencing input was peripheral blood. The receptors here all came from a man aged 55 to 70 in a cohort sampled during active COVID-19.

The chain carries TRBV9 and TRBJ2-5; D is uncertain. The germline V gene encodes CDR1 SGDLS and CDR2 YYNGEE. V shed 2 bases and J shed 1 base, with 15 bases lying between them. The CDR3 length is 16 residues. CDR3 protein: CASSVFATELQETQYF. In DNA, the CDR3 is TGTGCCAGCAGCGTCTTCGCGACGGAGCTCCAAGAGACCCAGTACTTC.

The chain recombines TRBV15 with TRBJ2-7; D remains ambiguous. CDR3 length equals 14 residues. The ends were cut back, 1 base at V and 2 bases at J, with 9 bases in the middle. CDR1 LNHNV and CDR2 YYDKDF come from the germline V gene (reference sequence). The CDR3 reads CATSRGAKPYEQYF. The CDR3 nucleotides are TGTGCCACCAGCAGAGGAGCGAAGCCCTACGAGCAGTACTTC.

The chain employs TRBV7-3 and TRBJ1-1; maybe TRBD1 (5 bases). Germline values: CDR1 SGHTA, CDR2 FQGTGA. The V and J ends lost 4 bases and 1 base respectively, with 16 bases between them. CDR3 length: 16 amino acids. CDR3 in DNA: TGTGCCAGCAGCTCGAAAGGGGCGGCTTGGAACACTGAAGCTTTCTTT. Translating it yields CASSSKGAAWNTEAFF.

The J gene is TRBJ1-1, the V gene TRBV20-1; 10 nucleotides match TRBD1. CDR3 length: 16 residues. With V trimmed by 3 bases and J by 3 bases, 10 bases remained unmatched. From germline, CDR1 is DFQATT and CDR2 SNEGSKA (reference sequence). CDR3 loop: CSASPRDRGSDTEAFF. The CDR3 DNA sequence: TGCAGTGCTAGTCCCCGGGACAGGGGTTCGGACACTGAAGCTTTCTTT.

The chain is built from TRBV30 and TRBJ1-1; weak D call: TRBD1 (6 bases). The ends were cut back, 3 bases at V and 4 bases at J, with 12 bases in the middle. Germline loops: CDR1 GTSNPN, CDR2 SVGIG (reference sequence). The CDR3 totals 13 residues. CDR3 region: CAWRSGTRTEAFF. In DNA, the CDR3 is TGTGCCTGGAGGTCGGGGACACGCACTGAAGCTTTCTTT.

Here the CDR3 reads CSVEDQVRSYNEQFF. CDR3 nucleotide sequence: TGCAGCGTTGAAGATCAGGTCAGAAGCTACAATGAGCAGTTCTTC. The V call is TRBV29-1, the J call TRBJ2-1; the D is unclear. The CDR3 runs 15 residues. Germline values: CDR1 SQVTM, CDR2 ANQGSEA. Trimming took 0 bases from V and 3 from J, leaving 12 bases between them.

In nucleotides, the CDR3 is TGCAGCGTCCGCTGGACAGGGGCCGCAATAAACTATGGCTACACCTTC. Residues: CSVRWTGAAINYGYTF. This chain links TRBV29-1 with TRBJ1-2, with 9 bases that match TRBD1. Looked up from germline, CDR1 is SQVTM and CDR2 is ANQGSEA. CDR3 length: 16 amino acids. V lost 6 bases, J lost 2 bases, and 13 bases stayed unmatched.

This CDR3 reads CASSSSGALYQPQHF. The CDR3 bases are TGTGCCAGCAGCAGTTCAGGGGCCCTTTATCAGCCCCAGCATTTT. The rearrangement links TRBV9 to TRBJ1-5; tentatively, D is TRBD1 (6 bases). V was shortened by 4 bases and J by 5 bases, with 16 bases between the two germline ends. Germline CDR1 reads SGDLS; CDR2 reads YYNGEE. The CDR3 totals 15 residues.

The chain joins TRBV5-1 to TRBJ2-2; TRBD1 matches at 10 bases. CDR1 and CDR2 (germline): SGHRS, YFSETQ. The CDR3 runs to 15 residues. With 4 bases clipped from V and 7 bases from J, the junction kept 7 bases outside the gene matches. The CDR3 sequence: CASSLGTGVNGELFF. The CDR3 coding sequence is TGCGCCAGCAGCCTGGGGACAGGGGTTAACGGGGAGCTGTTTTTT. Filled out from reference TRBV5-1 and TRBJ2-2, the complete variable domain reads KAGVTQTPRYLIKTRGQQVTLSCSPISGHRSVSWYQQTPGQGLQFLFEYFSETQRNKGNFPGRFSGRQFSNSRSEMNVSTLELGDSALYLCASSLGTGVNGELFFGEGSRLTVL.

The chain has TRBV7-2 and TRBJ2-7; 9 bases fit TRBD2. Trimming took 5 bases from V and 2 from J; bases not matched to a gene: 7. This CDR3 has 15 residues. CDR1 is SGHTA and CDR2 is FQGNSA in the germline V gene. The DNA for the CDR3 is TGTGCCAGCAGCCCGAGCGGGAGGACCACCTACGAGCAGTACTTC. This codes for CASSPSGRTTYEQYF.

The V gene is TRBV7-8, the J gene TRBJ1-2; D gene uncertain. V was cut by 5 bases and J by 2 bases, with 18 bases left in between. The CDR3 contains 16 residues. The germline CDR1 and CDR2 sequences are SGHVS and FQNEAQ. The CDR3 spells CASSPGGPEENYGYTF. The CDR3 bases are TGTGCCAGCAGCCCCGGAGGGCCCGAGGAAAACTATGGCTACACCTTC.

This CDR3 is CASSLAAGVYEQYF. As DNA, the CDR3 is TGTGCCAGCAGCTTAGCGGCGGGGGTCTACGAGCAGTACTTC. The J gene is TRBJ2-7, the V gene TRBV7-2, with 7 bases matching TRBD2. Germline CDR1 SGHTA, CDR2 FQGNSA. The CDR3 sequence is 14 residues long. Germline trimming cut 0 bases from V and 3 bases from J; bases unmatched to any gene: 2.

There are a few counts of this clone. The chain combines TRBV9 with TRBJ1-5; 7 nucleotides match TRBD1. Germline V gene sequence: CDR1 SGDLS, CDR2 YYNGEE. The CDR3 has 14 amino acids. Losses at the gene ends were 4 bases for V and 2 bases for J; bases not matched to a gene: 3. This chain's CDR3 is CASSTGDGNQPQHF. In nucleotides, the CDR3 is TGTGCCAGCAGCACAGGGGACGGCAATCAGCCCCAGCATTTT.

This sequence joins TRBV5-6 and TRBJ2-6; D is unresolved. The V end lost 0 bases, the J end lost 0 bases, and 7 bases lay between the germline ends. CDR1 and CDR2 from the germline V gene are SGHDT and YYEEEE. The CDR3 has 16 amino acids. CDR3 loop: CASSLDWASGANVLTF. CDR3 in DNA: TGTGCCAGCAGCTTGGACTGGGCCTCTGGGGCCAACGTCCTGACTTTC.

This clone turned up a few times. The V gene is TRBV28, the J gene TRBJ1-3; D not certain. Trimming removed 7 bases from V and 5 bases from J, with 15 bases in between. Germline CDR1 reads MDHEN; CDR2 reads SYDVKM. This CDR3 spans 14 amino acids. The CDR3 reads CASMETPVRNTIYF. The CDR3 DNA follows: TGTGCCAGCATGGAGACGCCGGTGAGAAACACCATATATTTT.

The rearrangement joins TRBV5-1 to TRBJ1-5; possibly TRBD1 for D (5 bases). V lost 2 bases, J lost 4 bases, and 7 bases lay in between. Per germline, CDR1 SGHRS and CDR2 YFSETQ. This CDR3 is built from 13 residues. The CDR3 DNA is TGCGCCAGCAGCTTATCAGGGAATCAGCCCCAGCATTTT. This gives the protein CASSLSGNQPQHF.

The chain recombines TRBV7-3 with TRBJ2-5, with TRBD2 matching 7 bases. Germline CDR1 SGHTA, CDR2 FQGTGA. The length of the CDR3 is 13 residues. V shed 5 bases and J 2 bases; nucleotides not matched to a gene: 2. The CDR3 DNA reads TGTGCCAGCAGCATGGGACTACAAGAGACCCAGTACTTC. Protein sequence: CASSMGLQETQYF.

The genes are TRBV3-1 (or the pseudogene TRBV3-2) and TRBJ1-6, with 7 bases aligning to TRBD1. The CDR3 contains 15 residues. J gave up 9 bases and V 0 bases, and 5 bases lay outside the gene matches. The V gene's germline CDR1 is LGHDT and CDR2 YNNKEL (reference sequence). CDR3 amino acids: CASSQDPRGTSPLHF. The DNA of the CDR3 is TGTGCCAGCAGCCAAGATCCCAGGGGGACTTCACCCCTCCACTTT.

This chain connects TRBV4-3 to TRBJ2-3; D unresolved. Germline loops: CDR1 LGHNA, CDR2 YSLEER. Trimming took off 0 bases at V and 4 bases at J, with 8 bases between the two ends. The CDR3 is 14 residues long. DNA of the CDR3: TGCGCCAGCAGCCAAGATCTGGGCGCAGATACGCAGTATTTT. It yields the protein CASSQDLGADTQYF.

This chain links TRBV28 with TRBJ2-7; D ambiguous. This CDR3 has 14 amino acids. Germline loops: CDR1 MDHEN, CDR2 SYDVKM. The V gene lost 7 bases and the J gene lost 2 bases, with 15 bases spanning the gap. CDR3 region: CASTISRVPYEQYF. CDR3 DNA sequence: TGTGCCAGCACCATTAGCCGGGTACCCTACGAGCAGTACTTC.

V and J are TRBV19 and TRBJ2-3, with D possibly being TRBD2 (7 bases). CDR1 and CDR2 from the germline V gene are LNHDA and SQIVND (reference sequence). The CDR3 length is 15 residues. V was trimmed by 5 bases and J by 1 base, leaving 13 bases between them. The CDR3 protein is CASSGGGGRTDTQYF. The CDR3 DNA is TGTGCCAGTAGTGGGGGCGGGGGACGCACAGATACGCAGTATTTT.

V is TRBV9 and J is TRBJ2-7; possibly TRBD1 for D (5 bases). This CDR3 spans 12 amino acids. Germline V gene lookup returns CDR1 SGDLS and CDR2 YYNGEE. V lost 7 bases to trimming and J lost 3 bases, with 11 bases between them. Here the CDR3 reads CASGPGNYEQYF. CDR3 DNA: TGTGCCAGCGGCCCAGGGAACTACGAGCAGTACTTC. Based on the CDR3 plus reference TRBV9 and TRBJ2-7, the full variable domain is DSGVTQTPKHLITATGQRVTLRCSPRSGDLSVYWYQQSLDQGLQFLIQYYNGEERAKGNILERFSAQQFPDLHSELNLSSLELGDSALYFCASGPGNYEQYFGPGTRLTVT.

The CDR3, as DNA: TGTGCCAGCAGCCTCGAAGCGTACACTGAAGCTTTCTTT. Amino acids: CASSLEAYTEAFF. The rearrangement uses TRBV9 and TRBJ1-1; D is unresolved. This CDR3 contains 13 residues. V was pared by 4 bases and J by 3 bases, with 10 bases between. Germline CDR1 and CDR2: SGDLS and YYNGEE.

V is TRBV3-1 (or the pseudogene TRBV3-2) and J is TRBJ2-1, with TRBD2 matching over 7 bases. V lost 0 bases to trimming and J lost 0 bases; unmatched junction nucleotides: 5. The germline V gene encodes CDR1 LGHDT and CDR2 YNNKEL (reference sequence). This CDR3 spans 17 amino acids. CDR3 residues: CASSQDIERGSYNEQFF. DNA for the CDR3: TGTGCCAGCAGCCAAGATATCGAGCGGGGCTCCTACAATGAGCAGTTCTTC.

This clone is a singleton in its sample. V and J are TRBV19 and TRBJ1-2, with TRBD1 identical over 9 bases. The V gene's germline CDR1 is LNHDA and CDR2 SQIVND (reference sequence). Trimming at V came to 10 bases and at J to 0 bases, leaving 9 bases not matched to a gene. The CDR3 extends over 15 amino acids. The CDR3 DNA reads as TGTGCCACCGCCCCGGACAGGGGCACTAACTATGGCTACACCTTC. Its translation: CATAPDRGTNYGYTF.

The rearrangement uses TRBV11-2 and TRBJ2-3; 13 nucleotides agree with TRBD2. V was clipped by 2 bases and J by 3 bases; unmatched bases: 2. Germline CDR1 is SGHAT and CDR2 is FQNNGV. This CDR3 comprises 16 residues. DNA for the CDR3: TGTGCCAGCAGCTTAACTAGCGGGGGGGCAACAGATACGCAGTATTTT. Translated, it gives CASSLTSGGATDTQYF.

The V gene is TRBV18, the J gene TRBJ1-1; TRBD1 agrees at 7 bases. The ends lost 6 bases at V and 1 base at J; junction bases unmatched: 5. The CDR3 loop spans 14 amino acids. Germline CDR1 KGHSH, CDR2 LQKENI. Here the CDR3 DNA reads TGTGCCAGCTCTCCCGGGACAGCGAACACTGAAGCTTTCTTT. It is translated as CASSPGTANTEAFF.